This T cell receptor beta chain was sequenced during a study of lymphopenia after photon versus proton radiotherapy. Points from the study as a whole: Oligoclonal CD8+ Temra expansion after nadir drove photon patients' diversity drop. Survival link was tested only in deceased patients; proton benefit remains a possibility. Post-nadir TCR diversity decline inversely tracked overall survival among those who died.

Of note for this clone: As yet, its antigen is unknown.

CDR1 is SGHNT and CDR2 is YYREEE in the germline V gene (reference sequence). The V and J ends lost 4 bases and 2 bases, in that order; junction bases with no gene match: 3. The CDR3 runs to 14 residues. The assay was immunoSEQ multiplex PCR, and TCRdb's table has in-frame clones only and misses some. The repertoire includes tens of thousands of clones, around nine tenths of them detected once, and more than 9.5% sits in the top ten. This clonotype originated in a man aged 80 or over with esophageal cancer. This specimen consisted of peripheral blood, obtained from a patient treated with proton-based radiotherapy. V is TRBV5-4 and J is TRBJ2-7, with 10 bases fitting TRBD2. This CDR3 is CASSATSGAYEQYF. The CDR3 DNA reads TGTGCCAGCAGCGCCACTAGCGGGGCCTACGAGCAGTACTTC.